The T cell receptor (beta chain) described here comes from a study of vaccination effects on CD4 cells after COVID-19. Study background: Samples from a couple of convalescent patients were given 16 days and one week before vaccination.

Findings of the study overall: Early post-infection timepoints were absent, and convalescent patients were few.

Comments on this clone: Its antigen is currently unknown.

ViraFEST assay sequencing came after antigen-specific CD4+ T cells were expanded with viral peptide pools. Investigators separated out CD4+ T cells once around 9 days of culture had passed. This person caught SARS-CoV-2 sometime from March to December 2020, and PCR testing confirmed the infection. The researchers cultured some 1.9 million PBMC per well with 9.5 to 10 IU/ml IL-2 and roughly 10 ug/ml peptides. Stimulation with an HIV-1 Nef peptide pool defined the negative control culture. The repertoire was sequenced with immunoSEQ multiplex PCR; TCRdb's copy has only in-frame clones and lacks some. The sample has more than 45,000 clones, more than 75% seen once; the top ten hold about 5%. This clonotype was obtained from a human donor who had a prior SARS-CoV-2 infection. The specimen was CD4+ T cells from PBMCs cultured with HIV peptides, collected before COVID-19 vaccination. Noted subset: HIV-1 Nef peptide pool negative control/reference culture.

CDR3 DNA sequence: TGTGCCAGCTCACCCTCGTTGACAGACACCGGGGAGCTGTTTTTT. Residues: CASSPSLTDTGELFF. This chain uses TRBV18 with TRBJ2-2; a possible D gene is TRBD1 (5 bases). The CDR3 covers 15 residues. Trimming pared 3 bases from V and 3 bases from J, leaving 11 bases between. Germline lookup yields CDR1 KGHSH and CDR2 LQKENI. Supplemented by reference TRBV18 and TRBJ2-2, the full variable domain reads NAGVMQNPRHLVRRRGQEARLRCSPMKGHSHVYWYRQLPEEGLKFMVYLQKENIIDESGMPKERFSAEFPKEGPSILRIQQVVRGDSAAYFCASSPSLTDTGELFFGEGSRLTVL.